This T cell receptor beta chain stems from a study of regulatory T cells in long-lasting Graves disease. The authors built TCR beta libraries using iRepertoire HTBI primers and Arm-PCR of CDR3 regions. TCRdb independently ran MiXCR on the multiplex PCR reads; one entry per CDR3 protein. Of over 500,000 distinct CDR3 sequences listed, 16% are singletons. This clonotype was detected only a few times. Documented time point: newly diagnosed GD, antithyroid drugs for less than 3 months. PBMCs provided the RNA from which the TCR library was made. Trimming took 0 bases from V and 3 from J, leaving 17 bases between them. The germline gives CDR1 DFQATT, CDR2 SNEGSKA (reference sequence). CDR3 length: 16 residues. These records were also assigned to another study, of T cells in Graves' hyperthyroidism and ophthalmopathy.

The genes are TRBV20-1 and TRBJ1-1, with D unresolved. The receptor was isolated from a woman aged 25 to 45 with Graves disease. The sequencing used peripheral blood mononuclear cells (PBMCs), collected at new diagnosis, from a patient treated with antithyroid drugs. The CDR3 loop is CSARDLVSATYTEAFF. DNA of the CDR3: TGCAGTGCTAGAGATTTAGTCTCAGCTACGTACACTGAAGCTTTCTTT.